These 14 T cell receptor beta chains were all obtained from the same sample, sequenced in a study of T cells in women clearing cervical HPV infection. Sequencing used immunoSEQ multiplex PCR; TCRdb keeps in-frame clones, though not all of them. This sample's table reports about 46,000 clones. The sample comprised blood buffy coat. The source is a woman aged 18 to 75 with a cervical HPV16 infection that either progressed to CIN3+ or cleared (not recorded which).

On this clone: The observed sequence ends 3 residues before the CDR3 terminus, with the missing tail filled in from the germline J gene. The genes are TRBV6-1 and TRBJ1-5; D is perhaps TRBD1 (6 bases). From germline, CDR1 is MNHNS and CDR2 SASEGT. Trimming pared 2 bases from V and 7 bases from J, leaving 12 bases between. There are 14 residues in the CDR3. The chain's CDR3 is CASSEKGGWQPQHF. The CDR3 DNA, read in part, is TGTGCCAGCAGTGAAAAGGGGGGGTGGCAGCCC.

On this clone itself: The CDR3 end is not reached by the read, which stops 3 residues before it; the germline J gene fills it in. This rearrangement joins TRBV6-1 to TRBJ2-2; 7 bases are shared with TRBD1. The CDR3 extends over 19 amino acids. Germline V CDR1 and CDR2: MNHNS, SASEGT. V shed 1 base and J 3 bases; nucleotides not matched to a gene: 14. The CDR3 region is CASSEVGFVRGLDTGELFF. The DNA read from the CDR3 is TGTGCCAGCAGTGAAGTGGGTTTTGTGAGGGGGCTTGACACCGGGGAG.

The CDR3 spells CASSIGQGWNTGELFF. The covered CDR3 bases are TGCGCCAGCAGCATCGGACAGGGATGGAACACCGGGGAG. The chain uses TRBV5-1 and TRBJ2-2; TRBD1 agrees at 8 bases. The read stops 3 residues short of the end of the CDR3; the missing end is completed from the germline J gene. There are 16 residues in the CDR3. Germline V gene sequence: CDR1 SGHRS, CDR2 YFSETQ. The trim removed 4 bases at V and 1 base at J, leaving 6 bases unmatched.

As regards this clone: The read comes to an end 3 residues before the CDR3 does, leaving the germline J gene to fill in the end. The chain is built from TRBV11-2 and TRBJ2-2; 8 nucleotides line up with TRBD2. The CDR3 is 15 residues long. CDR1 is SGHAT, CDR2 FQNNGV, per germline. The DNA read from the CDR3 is TGTGCCAGCAGCTTGCCGGGAGCGGGGGCCAACGTG. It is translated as CASSLPGAGANV. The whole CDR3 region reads CASSLPGAGANVLFF.

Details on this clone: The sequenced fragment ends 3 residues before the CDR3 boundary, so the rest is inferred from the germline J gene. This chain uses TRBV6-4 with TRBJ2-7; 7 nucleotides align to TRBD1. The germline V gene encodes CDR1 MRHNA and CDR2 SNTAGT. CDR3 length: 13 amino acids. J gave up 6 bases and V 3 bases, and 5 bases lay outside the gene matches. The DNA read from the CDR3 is TGTGCCAGCAGTGAGAACAGGGGTTCCGAG. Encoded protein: CASSENRGSE. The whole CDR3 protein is CASSENRGSEQYF.

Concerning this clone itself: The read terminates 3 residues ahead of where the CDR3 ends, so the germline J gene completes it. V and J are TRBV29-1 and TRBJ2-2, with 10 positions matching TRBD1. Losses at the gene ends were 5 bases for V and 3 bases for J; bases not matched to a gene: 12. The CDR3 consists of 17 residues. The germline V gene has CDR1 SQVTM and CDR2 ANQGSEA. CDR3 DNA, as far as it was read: TGCAGCGTTATCCACCGGGACAGGGGTCGCCACACCGGGGAG. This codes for CSVIHRDRGRHTGE. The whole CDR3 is CSVIHRDRGRHTGELFF.

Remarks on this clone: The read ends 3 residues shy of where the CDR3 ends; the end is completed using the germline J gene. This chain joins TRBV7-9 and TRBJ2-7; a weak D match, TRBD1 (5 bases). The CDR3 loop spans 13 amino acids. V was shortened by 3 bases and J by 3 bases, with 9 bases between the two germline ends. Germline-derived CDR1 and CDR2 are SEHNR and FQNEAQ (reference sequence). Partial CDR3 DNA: TGTGCCAGCAGCTTGGACACCAGCTACGAG. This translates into CASSLDTSYE. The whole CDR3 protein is CASSLDTSYEQYF.

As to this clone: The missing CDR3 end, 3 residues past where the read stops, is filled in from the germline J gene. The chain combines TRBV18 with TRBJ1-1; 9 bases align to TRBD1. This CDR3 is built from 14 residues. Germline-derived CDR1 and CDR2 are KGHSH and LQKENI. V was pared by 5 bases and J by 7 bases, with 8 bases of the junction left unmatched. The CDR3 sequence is CASSERTGEFEAFF. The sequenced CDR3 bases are TGTGCCAGCTCAGAACGGACAGGGGAGTTTGAA.

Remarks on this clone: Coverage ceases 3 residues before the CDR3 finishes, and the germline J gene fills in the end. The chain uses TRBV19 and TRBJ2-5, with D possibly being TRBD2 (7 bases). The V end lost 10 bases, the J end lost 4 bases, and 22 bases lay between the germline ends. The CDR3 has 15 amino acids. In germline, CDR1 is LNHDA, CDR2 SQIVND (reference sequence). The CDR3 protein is CATTEGGALLETQYF. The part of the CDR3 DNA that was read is TGTGCCACCACCGAGGGGGGGGCCCTCTTAGAGACC.

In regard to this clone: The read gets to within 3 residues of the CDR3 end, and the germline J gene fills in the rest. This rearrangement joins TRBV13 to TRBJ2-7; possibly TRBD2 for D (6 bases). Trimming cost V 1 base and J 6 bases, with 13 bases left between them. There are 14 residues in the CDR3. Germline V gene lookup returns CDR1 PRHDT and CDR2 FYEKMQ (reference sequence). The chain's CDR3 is CASSLALAGTEQYF. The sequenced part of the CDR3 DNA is TGTGCCAGCAGCTTAGCTCTGGCGGGGACCGAG.

The CDR3 here is CASSLVETGVTEAFF. Incomplete CDR3 DNA: TGTGCCAGCAGCTTAGTCGAGACAGGGGTTACTGAA. V usage is TRBV7-6 and J usage is TRBJ1-1; 8 bases fit TRBD1. Sequencing ends 3 residues short of the CDR3 end; the germline J gene provides the rest. The CDR3 is 15 residues long. The V gene end was trimmed by 1 base and the J gene end by 5 bases; junction bases not matched to a gene: 6. Germline V CDR1 and CDR2: SGHVS, FNYEAQ.

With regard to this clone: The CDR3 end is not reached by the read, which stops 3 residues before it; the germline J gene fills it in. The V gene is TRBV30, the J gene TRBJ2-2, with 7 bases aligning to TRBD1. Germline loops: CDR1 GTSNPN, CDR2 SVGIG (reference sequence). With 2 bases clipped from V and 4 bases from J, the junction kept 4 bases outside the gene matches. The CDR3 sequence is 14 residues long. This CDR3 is CAWSKGQATGELFF. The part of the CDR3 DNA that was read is TGTGCCTGGAGTAAAGGACAGGCCACCGGGGAG.

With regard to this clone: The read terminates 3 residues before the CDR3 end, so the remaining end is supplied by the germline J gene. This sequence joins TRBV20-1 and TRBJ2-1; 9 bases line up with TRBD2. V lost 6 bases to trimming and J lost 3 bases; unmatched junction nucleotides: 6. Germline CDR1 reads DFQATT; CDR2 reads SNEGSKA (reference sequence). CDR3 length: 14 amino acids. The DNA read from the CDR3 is TGCAGTGCCTTAGCGGGGGCTTTCTACAATGAG. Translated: CSALAGAFYNE. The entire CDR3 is CSALAGAFYNEQFF.

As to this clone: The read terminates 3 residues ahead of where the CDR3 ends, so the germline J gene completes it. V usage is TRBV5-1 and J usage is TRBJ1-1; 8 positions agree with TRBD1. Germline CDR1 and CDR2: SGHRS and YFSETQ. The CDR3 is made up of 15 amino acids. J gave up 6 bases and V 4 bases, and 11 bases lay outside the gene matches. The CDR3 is CASSRSGGQGPEAFF. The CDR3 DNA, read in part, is TGCGCCAGCAGCCGTTCCGGAGGACAGGGCCCTGAA.